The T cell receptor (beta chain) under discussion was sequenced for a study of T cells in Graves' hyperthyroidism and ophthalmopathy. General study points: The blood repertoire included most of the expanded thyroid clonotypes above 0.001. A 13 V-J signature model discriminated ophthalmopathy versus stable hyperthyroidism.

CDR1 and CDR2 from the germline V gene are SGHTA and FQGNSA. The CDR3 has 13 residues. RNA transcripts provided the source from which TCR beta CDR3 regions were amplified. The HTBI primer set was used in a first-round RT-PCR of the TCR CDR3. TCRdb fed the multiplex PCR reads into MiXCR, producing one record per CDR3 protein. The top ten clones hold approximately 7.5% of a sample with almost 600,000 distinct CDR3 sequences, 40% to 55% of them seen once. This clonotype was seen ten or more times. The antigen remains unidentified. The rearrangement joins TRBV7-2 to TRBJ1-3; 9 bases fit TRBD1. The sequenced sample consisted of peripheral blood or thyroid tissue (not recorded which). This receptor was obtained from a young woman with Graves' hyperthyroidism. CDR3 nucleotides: TGTGTCACTAGGACAGGGGTAGGAAACACCATATATTTT. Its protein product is CVTRTGVGNTIYF.